The clone carrying this TCR beta chain was detected a few times. Its matching antigen is unknown. The read terminates 3 residues ahead of where the CDR3 ends, so the germline J gene completes it. This entry is derived from a study of T cell clonality in common variable immunodeficiency. Study results and caveats: Patient heterogeneity in the CVID cohort limited correlations between repertoire features and clinical complications. Reportedly, TCR beta sequences from common variable immunodeficiency showed fewer deletions and N-nucleotide insertions. TCRbeta clonality was increased in CVID versus healthy controls.

Equal genomic DNA amounts from CVID and control samples were sequenced. Profiled with immunoSEQ multiplex PCR; TCRdb holds only in-frame clones, not every one. There are under 40,000 clones in the sample, none observed a single time. This CDR3 spans 14 amino acids. The germline gives CDR1 SGHTA, CDR2 FQGNSA. V was cut by 4 bases and J by 0 bases, with 10 bases left in between. The TCR sequence derives from a human donor with common variable immunodeficiency. Sequencing was performed on peripheral blood mononuclear cells. This sequence joins TRBV7-2 and TRBJ2-7, with D perhaps TRBD1 or TRBD2 (5 bases each). CDR3 protein: CASSSPGSSYEQYF. CDR3 bases read: TGTGCCAGCAGCTCCCCAGGGAGCTCCTACGAG.